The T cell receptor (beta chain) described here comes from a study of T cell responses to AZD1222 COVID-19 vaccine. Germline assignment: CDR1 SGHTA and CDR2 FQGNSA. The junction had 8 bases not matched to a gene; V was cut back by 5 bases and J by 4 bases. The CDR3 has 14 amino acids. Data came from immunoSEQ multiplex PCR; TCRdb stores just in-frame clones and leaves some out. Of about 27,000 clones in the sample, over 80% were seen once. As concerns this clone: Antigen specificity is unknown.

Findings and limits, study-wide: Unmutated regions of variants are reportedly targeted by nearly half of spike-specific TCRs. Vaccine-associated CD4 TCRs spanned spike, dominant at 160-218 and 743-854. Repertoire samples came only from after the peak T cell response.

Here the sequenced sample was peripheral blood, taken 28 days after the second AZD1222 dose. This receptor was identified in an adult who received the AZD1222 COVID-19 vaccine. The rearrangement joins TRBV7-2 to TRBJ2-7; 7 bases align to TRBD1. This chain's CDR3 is CASSTGQVLYEQYF. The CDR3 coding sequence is TGTGCCAGCAGCACTGGACAGGTACTTTACGAGCAGTACTTC.